These 30 T cell receptor beta chains share one sample of origin, sequenced in a study of blood T cell repertoires in COVID-19. Data came from immunoSEQ multiplex PCR; TCRdb stores just in-frame clones and leaves some out. Seen here are about 140,000 clones, roughly 84% observed once, and the top ten hold 8%. Sequenced sample: peripheral blood. The receptors derive from a human donor in a cohort sampled during active COVID-19.

The V call is TRBV7-2, the J call TRBJ2-7; D is possibly TRBD1 (8 bases). Germline loops: CDR1 SGHTA, CDR2 FQGNSA. CDR3 length equals 15 residues. V shed 6 bases and J shed 3 bases, with 18 bases lying between them. The CDR3 is CASRKQGGGGYEQYF. DNA of the CDR3: TGTGCCAGCAGGAAACAGGGGGGCGGGGGCTACGAGCAGTACTTC.

The CDR3 region has the DNA TGTGCCAGTAGTCGCGTAGACACCCCCTATGGCTACACCTTC. It specifies CASSRVDTPYGYTF. The chain employs TRBV19 and TRBJ1-2; no reliable D call. Trimming took off 5 bases at V and 4 bases at J, with 14 bases between the two ends. Germline CDR1 is LNHDA and CDR2 is SQIVND (reference sequence). The CDR3 has 14 amino acids.

V gene TRBV29-1 combines with J gene TRBJ2-6; 7 nucleotides agree with TRBD1. The CDR3 has 19 amino acids. V shed 3 bases, J shed 0 bases, and the junction held 14 bases outside the gene matches. CDR1 and CDR2 (germline): SQVTM, ANQGSEA. CDR3 nucleotides: TGCAGCGTTGATACTTCACCGGGACAGAGTATCTCTGGGGCCAACGTCCTGACTTTC. Translating it yields CSVDTSPGQSISGANVLTF.

The J gene is TRBJ1-5, the V gene TRBV3-1 (or the pseudogene TRBV3-2), with a weak D call TRBD1 (5 bases). Trimming cost V 1 base and J 1 base, with 11 bases left between them. CDR3 size: 16 residues. Germline CDR1 is LGHDT and CDR2 is YNNKEL (reference sequence). The CDR3 loop is CASSQAWGRSNQPQHF. The CDR3 DNA is TGTGCCAGCAGCCAAGCATGGGGCAGGAGCAATCAGCCCCAGCATTTT.

V gene TRBV2 combines with J gene TRBJ1-2; D gene ambiguous. Trimming pared 9 bases from V and 4 bases from J, leaving 18 bases between. The CDR3 contains 14 residues. From germline, CDR1 is SNHLY and CDR2 FYNNEI. CDR3 loop: CASIGSLEGYGYTF. The CDR3 bases are TGTGCCAGTATCGGGAGCCTTGAGGGCTATGGCTACACCTTC.

The CDR3 loop is CASSSGTGPYEQYF. CDR3 nucleotides: TGTGCCAGCTCCTCCGGGACAGGTCCCTACGAGCAGTACTTC. This rearrangement joins TRBV18 to TRBJ2-7; the match to TRBD1 covers 8 bases. V was pared by 6 bases and J by 2 bases, with 6 bases of the junction left unmatched. This CDR3 has 14 amino acids. Germline V gene sequence: CDR1 KGHSH, CDR2 LQKENI.

CDR3 in amino acids: CASSRWAPGELFF. The CDR3 nucleotides are TGTGCCAGCAGTAGGTGGGCGCCCGGGGAGCTGTTTTTT. The chain joins TRBV12-3 or TRBV12-4 to TRBJ2-2; D ambiguous. V was shortened by 5 bases and J by 6 bases, with 10 bases between the two germline ends. The CDR3 is made up of 13 amino acids.

This clone was picked up a small number of times. This chain uses TRBV5-1 with TRBJ1-2; tentatively, D is TRBD1 (6 bases). CDR1 and CDR2 from the germline V gene are SGHRS and YFSETQ. This CDR3 has 11 amino acids. V was trimmed by 4 bases and J by 7 bases, leaving 8 bases between them. CDR3 region: CASSQGFGYTF. The CDR3 bases are TGCGCCAGCAGCCAGGGGTTTGGCTACACCTTC.

This clone was seen once. The chain carries TRBV15 and TRBJ2-1; 12 nucleotides line up with TRBD2. There are 17 residues in the CDR3. CDR1 is LNHNV and CDR2 is YYDKDF in the germline V gene (reference sequence). After removal of 2 bases from V and 7 bases from J, the junction contained 9 bases not matched to a gene. This chain's CDR3 is CATSRTPPSGGANEQFF. CDR3 bases: TGTGCCACCAGCAGAACCCCCCCTAGCGGGGGGGCGAATGAGCAGTTCTTC.

The V gene is TRBV4-2, the J gene TRBJ2-2; no definite D call. Germline values: CDR1 LGHNA, CDR2 YNFKEQ. The CDR3 is 17 amino acids. V was clipped by 0 bases and J by 0 bases, with 11 bases between them. The CDR3 sequence: CASSQDPPQSNTGELFF. DNA of the CDR3: TGTGCCAGCAGCCAAGATCCCCCCCAATCGAACACCGGGGAGCTGTTTTTT.

This clone was seen only once. V usage is TRBV5-1 and J usage is TRBJ2-1; 11 bases match TRBD2. Germline CDR1 SGHRS, CDR2 YFSETQ. The CDR3 loop spans 15 amino acids. After removal of 6 bases from V and 4 bases from J, the junction contained 6 bases not matched to a gene. The CDR3 DNA reads TGCGCCAGCAAACTTAGCGGGGGGGAATACAATGAGCAGTTCTTC. Protein product: CASKLSGGEYNEQFF.

This clone showed up just once. J is TRBJ1-2 and V is TRBV27, with D hard to call. V lost 8 bases to trimming and J lost 3 bases, with 25 bases between them. The CDR3 covers 17 residues. Germline V gives CDR1 MNHEY, CDR2 SMNVEV (reference sequence). The CDR3 sequence is CASGYRSGSPWDYGYTF. The DNA of the CDR3 is TGTGCCAGCGGTTATAGGTCGGGATCGCCATGGGACTATGGCTACACCTTC.

V gene TRBV7-9 combines with J gene TRBJ1-4, with TRBD1 as a possible D gene (5 bases). The germline V gene has CDR1 SEHNR and CDR2 FQNEAQ (reference sequence). CDR3 length: 14 residues. V shed 1 base and J shed 6 bases, with 9 bases lying between them. The CDR3 loop reads CASSLDVGDEKLFF. The CDR3 DNA reads as TGTGCCAGCAGCTTAGACGTAGGGGATGAAAAACTGTTTTTT. Filled out from reference TRBV7-9 and TRBJ1-4, the complete variable domain reads DTGVSQNPRHKITKRGQNVTFRCDPISEHNRLYWYRQTLGQGPEFLTYFQNEAQLEKSRLLSDRFSAERPKGSFSTLEIQRTEQGDSAMYLCASSLDVGDEKLFFGSGTQLSVL.

The V gene is TRBV19, the J gene TRBJ2-6; TRBD1 might be the D (5 bases). The CDR3 contains 15 residues. Between the trimmed V and J ends, which lost 3 bases and 2 bases, there was a span of 8 bases. Germline V gene sequence: CDR1 LNHDA, CDR2 SQIVND (reference sequence). DNA of the CDR3: TGTGCCAGTAGTATTTCAGGGACTGGGGCCAACGTCCTGACTTTC. Residues: CASSISGTGANVLTF.

The rearrangement joins TRBV19 to TRBJ2-1, with 10 bases lining up with TRBD2. V shed 2 bases, J shed 4 bases, and the junction held 8 bases outside the gene matches. Germline lookup yields CDR1 LNHDA and CDR2 SQIVND (reference sequence). The CDR3 extends over 17 amino acids. The CDR3 DNA is TGTGCCAGTAGTATAATAAGCGGGGGGGCCGGGTACAATGAGCAGTTCTTC. It specifies CASSIISGGAGYNEQFF. Combining the CDR3 with reference TRBV19 and TRBJ2-1 gives the whole variable domain DGGITQSPKYLFRKEGQNVTLSCEQNLNHDAMYWYRQDPGQGLRLIYYSQIVNDFQKGDIAEGYSVSREKKESFPLTVTSAQKNPTAFYLCASSIISGGAGYNEQFFGPGTRLTVL.

The V gene is TRBV6-5, the J gene TRBJ1-5, with a weak D call TRBD1 (5 bases). The CDR3 sequence is 14 residues long. V lost 6 bases to trimming and J lost 4 bases, with 13 bases between them. Germline-derived CDR1 and CDR2 are MNHEY and SVGAGI. CDR3 sequence reads: CASRQGGKNQPQHF. CDR3 DNA sequence: TGTGCCAGCAGGCAGGGCGGGAAAAATCAGCCCCAGCATTTT.

V gene TRBV28 combines with J gene TRBJ1-1; D unclear. The CDR3 has 14 residues. From germline, CDR1 is MDHEN and CDR2 SYDVKM. V was clipped by 1 base and J by 2 bases, with 8 bases between them. In nucleotides, the CDR3 is TGTGCCAGCAGTTTATCACCAGGAAACACTGAAGCTTTCTTT. It translates to CASSLSPGNTEAFF.

The J gene is TRBJ1-2, the V gene TRBV27; a weak D match, TRBD1 (5 bases). The CDR3 contains 14 residues. V gave up 6 bases and J gave up 4 bases, with 15 bases separating them. CDR1 is MNHEY, CDR2 SMNVEV, per germline (reference sequence). The CDR3 protein is CASSLNQGFYGYTF. DNA of the CDR3: TGTGCCAGCAGCTTAAATCAGGGCTTCTATGGCTACACCTTC.

The gene calls are TRBV28 and TRBJ1-6; tentative D call: TRBD1 (6 bases). From germline, CDR1 is MDHEN and CDR2 SYDVKM. This CDR3 has 13 amino acids. V was cut by 6 bases and J by 14 bases, with 17 bases left in between. CDR3 DNA: TGTGCCAGCAGATCAGGGGTCGTATTAGCCCTCCACTTT. It yields the protein CASRSGVVLALHF.

The J gene is TRBJ2-3, the V gene TRBV19, with 8 bases aligning to TRBD1. Germline assignment: CDR1 LNHDA and CDR2 SQIVND (reference sequence). The CDR3 has 17 amino acids. V trimming: 5 bases; J trimming: 9 bases; junction bases outside the gene matches: 19. CDR3 amino acids: CASSDGQGRIRSTTQYF. For the CDR3, the DNA is TGTGCCAGTAGTGACGGACAGGGTAGGATCAGGAGCACAACGCAGTATTTT.

The chain couples TRBV7-8 to TRBJ2-1; TRBD2 matches at 8 bases. Germline CDR1 and CDR2: SGHVS and FQNEAQ. V lost 5 bases and J lost 5; bases outside the gene matches: 8. This CDR3 is 15 amino acids long. The CDR3 is CASSIERGINNEQFF. CDR3 sequence (DNA): TGTGCCAGCAGCATAGAGCGGGGGATAAACAATGAGCAGTTCTTC.

The rearrangement joins TRBV12-3 or TRBV12-4 to TRBJ1-1; D is unresolved. The CDR3 has 13 amino acids. The V and J ends lost 2 bases and 0 bases respectively, with 4 bases between them. CDR3 protein: CASSLTVNTEAFF. CDR3 sequence (DNA): TGTGCCAGCAGTTTAACAGTGAACACTGAAGCTTTCTTT.

This rearrangement joins TRBV12-3 or TRBV12-4 to TRBJ1-2; 9 positions match TRBD1. There are 13 residues in the CDR3. The V gene end was trimmed by 7 bases and the J gene end by 4 bases; junction bases not matched to a gene: 4. Here the CDR3 DNA reads TGTGCCAGCACCCAACAGGGGGCCTATGGCTACACCTTC. It translates to CASTQQGAYGYTF.

The V and J genes are TRBV3-1 (or the pseudogene TRBV3-2) and TRBJ1-1; D unresolved. V was cut by 2 bases and J by 1 base, with 11 bases left in between. CDR3 length: 15 residues. Germline V gene lookup returns CDR1 LGHDT and CDR2 YNNKEL (reference sequence). CDR3 residues: CASSQSRSTNTEAFF. The CDR3 region has the DNA TGTGCCAGCAGCCAATCTAGGTCGACGAACACTGAAGCTTTCTTT.

The genes are TRBV5-1 and TRBJ1-3; D is uncertain. The CDR3 runs to 14 residues. Trimming took 0 bases from V and 0 from J, leaving 4 bases between them. Germline V gives CDR1 SGHRS, CDR2 YFSETQ. CDR3 amino acids: CASSLAFSGNTIYF. The CDR3 DNA reads as TGCGCCAGCAGCTTGGCTTTCTCTGGAAACACCATATATTTT.

In its sample, this clone was seen a few times. The rearrangement uses TRBV5-1 and TRBJ2-7, with 9 bases aligning to TRBD1. From germline, CDR1 is SGHRS and CDR2 YFSETQ. The CDR3 consists of 15 residues. V was pared by 0 bases and J by 1 base, with 2 bases of the junction left unmatched. CDR3 amino acids: CASSLAGTGSYEQYF. The CDR3 DNA sequence: TGCGCCAGCAGCTTGGCGGGGACAGGGTCCTACGAGCAGTACTTC.

The DNA of the CDR3 is TGTGCCACCAGCAGAGAGGGACAGGGGAGAAATCAGCCCCAGCATTTT. This gives the protein CATSREGQGRNQPQHF. The V and J genes are TRBV15 and TRBJ1-5; 10 bases line up with TRBD1. CDR1 is LNHNV and CDR2 is YYDKDF in the germline V gene (reference sequence). This CDR3 region has 16 residues. V shed 0 bases and J 4 bases; nucleotides not matched to a gene: 3. Full variable domain (remainder filled in from reference TRBV15 and TRBJ1-5): DAMVIQNPRYQVTQFGKPVTLSCSQTLNHNVMYWYQQKSSQAPKLLFHYYDKDFNNEADTPDNFQSRRPNTSFCFLDIRSPGLGDTAMYLCATSREGQGRNQPQHFGDGTRLSIL.

This clone was counted once. The rearrangement links TRBV7-2 to TRBJ2-1; D unclear. Trimming cost V 3 bases and J 8 bases, with 8 bases left between them. The CDR3 has 12 amino acids. Germline CDR1 and CDR2: SGHTA and FQGNSA. The CDR3 DNA sequence: TGTGCCAGCAGCTTCTTTTCGGATGAGCAGTTCTTC. It is translated as CASSFFSDEQFF.

The genes are TRBV3-1 (or the pseudogene TRBV3-2) and TRBJ2-3, with D perhaps TRBD2 (6 bases). This CDR3 has 17 amino acids. Germline values: CDR1 LGHDT, CDR2 YNNKEL (reference sequence). The germline V and J ends were trimmed by 4 bases and 5 bases, with 22 bases remaining between them. The CDR3 here is CASSPWGDADRVDTQYF. The CDR3 region has the DNA TGTGCCAGCAGCCCCTGGGGGGACGCCGATCGGGTAGATACGCAGTATTTT.

The V call is TRBV21-1, the J call TRBJ2-7; TRBD2 is the table's D call, not checked against the DNA. TRBV21-1 is listed as a pseudogene. This CDR3 spans 13 amino acids. CDR3 amino acids: CASSGSRSHEQYF. The CDR3 DNA reads as TGTGCCAGCAGCGGGAGTCGGTCCCACGAGCAGTACTTC.